This entry lists 24 T cell receptor beta chains sequenced from one sample in a study of cytomegalovirus exposure and HLA in healthy donors. Primers: 60 Vbeta forward and 13 Jbeta reverse. Profiling relied on immunoSEQ multiplex PCR, and the TCRdb table lists in-frame clones only, not all of them. The table has 75,000 to 90,000 clones, around 81% seen once. Sample: PBMCs. The receptors originated from a male donor in good health and CMV-seropositive.

The J gene is TRBJ1-5, the V gene TRBV7-2; 7 bases are a match to TRBD1. The CDR3 spans 13 residues. After removal of 5 bases from V and 6 bases from J, the junction contained 4 bases not matched to a gene. In germline, CDR1 is SGHTA, CDR2 FQGNSA. CDR3: CASSLQGGQPQHF. The CDR3 DNA sequence: TGTGCCAGCAGCCTTCAGGGGGGTCAGCCCCAGCATTTT.

This chain uses TRBV7-9 with TRBJ1-2; D perhaps matches TRBD1 (5 bases). The CDR3 extends over 15 amino acids. Germline CDR1 is SEHNR and CDR2 is FQNEAQ (reference sequence). Trimming cost V 3 bases and J 2 bases, with 13 bases left between them. As DNA, the CDR3 is TGTGCCAGCAGCTTCGGGACTAATGGGAACTATGGCTACACCTTC. It yields the protein CASSFGTNGNYGYTF.

In this sample, this clone turned up a few times. The chain recombines TRBV6-1 with TRBJ2-3; 9 nucleotides match TRBD1. Germline V lookup: CDR1 MNHNS, CDR2 SASEGT. Losses at the gene ends were 6 bases for V and 5 bases for J; bases not matched to a gene: 3. The CDR3 sequence is 13 residues long. DNA for the CDR3: TGTGCCAGCAGCGGGACAGGGATAGATACGCAGTATTTT. Translation: CASSGTGIDTQYF.

V usage is TRBV12-5 and J usage is TRBJ1-1; D uncertain. In germline, CDR1 is LGHNT, CDR2 FRNRAP. The ends were cut back, 7 bases at V and 0 bases at J, with 21 bases in the middle. The CDR3 contains 17 residues. The CDR3 here is CASATIAGGRMNTEAFF. The CDR3 bases are TGTGCTAGTGCCACTATTGCCGGAGGGCGGATGAACACTGAAGCTTTCTTT. Using reference TRBV12-5 and TRBJ1-1 for the parts outside the CDR3, the full variable domain is DARVTQTPRHKVTEMGQEVTMRCQPILGHNTVFWYRQTMMQGLELLAYFRNRAPLDDSGMPKDRFSAEMPDATLATLKIQPSEPRDSAVYFCASATIAGGRMNTEAFFGQGTRLTVV.

The chain has TRBV6-1 and TRBJ1-5; D unresolved. V lost 2 bases to trimming and J lost 7 bases, with 9 bases between them. The germline V gene has CDR1 MNHNS and CDR2 SASEGT. This CDR3 is built from 13 residues. The CDR3 nucleotides are TGTGCCAGCAGTGAATCCGGAGGGCAGCCCCAGCATTTT. This sequence encodes CASSESGGQPQHF.

The chain combines TRBV4-3 with TRBJ1-2; no clear D. The CDR3 spans 16 residues. V gave up 1 base and J gave up 0 bases, with 12 bases separating them. CDR1 and CDR2 from the germline V gene are LGHNA and YSLEER. In DNA, the CDR3 is TGCGCCAGCAGCCAAGTGGGCGGGTCGGCTAACTATGGCTACACCTTC. Translated: CASSQVGGSANYGYTF.

The chain has TRBV28 and TRBJ1-4; a weak D match, TRBD1 (6 bases). Germline loops: CDR1 MDHEN, CDR2 SYDVKM. The CDR3 has 12 residues. V was cut by 11 bases and J by 7 bases, with 14 bases left in between. DNA for the CDR3: TGTGCCGCCGGTGGGGGCTTTGAAAAACTGTTTTTT. Translating it yields CAAGGGFEKLFF.

This sequence joins TRBV2 and TRBJ2-5, with D maybe TRBD2 (6 bases). The V gene lost 3 bases and the J gene lost 7 bases, with 21 bases spanning the gap. This CDR3 has 16 amino acids. The germline V gene has CDR1 SNHLY and CDR2 FYNNEI. CDR3 in amino acids: CASSELMAGRDGTQYF. DNA for the CDR3: TGTGCCAGCAGTGAGTTGATGGCGGGAAGGGATGGGACCCAGTACTTC.

The V gene is TRBV27, the J gene TRBJ1-1, with D perhaps TRBD1 (6 bases). The V gene's germline CDR1 is MNHEY and CDR2 SMNVEV (reference sequence). V shed 0 bases and J shed 0 bases, with 11 bases lying between them. The CDR3 contains 16 residues. The CDR3 DNA follows: TGTGCCAGCAGTTTATCGGGGGGGGCTGTGAACACTGAAGCTTTCTTT. This encodes CASSLSGGAVNTEAFF.

The V gene is TRBV28, the J gene TRBJ2-7; maybe TRBD1 (6 bases). Between the trimmed V and J ends, which lost 6 bases and 8 bases, there was a span of 23 bases. From germline, CDR1 is MDHEN and CDR2 SYDVKM. The CDR3 sequence is 15 residues long. The CDR3 region has the DNA TGTGCCAGCAGCCTTACCGGGACATCCAGGTTCAAGCAGTACTTC. As protein: CASSLTGTSRFKQYF.

The V gene is TRBV6-4, the J gene TRBJ2-2, with TRBD1 matching over 11 bases. V lost 2 bases and J lost 2; bases outside the gene matches: 4. This CDR3 is 17 amino acids long. The germline V gene encodes CDR1 MRHNA and CDR2 SNTAGT. The CDR3 region has the DNA TGTGCCAGCAGTGACCGTAGGACAGGGGGCAACACCGGGGAGCTGTTTTTT. This encodes CASSDRRTGGNTGELFF.

This chain connects TRBV6-1 to TRBJ1-1, with D possibly TRBD1 on 6 matching bases. V dropped 4 bases and J dropped 1 base, with 7 bases sitting between them. The V gene's germline CDR1 is MNHNS and CDR2 SASEGT. This CDR3 spans 13 amino acids. Here the CDR3 DNA reads TGTGCCAGCAGTGGAGGGGGGAACACTGAAGCTTTCTTT. This codes for CASSGGGNTEAFF.

CDR3 nucleotides: TGTGCCAGCAGTTTTCGACAGGATTCTAATGAAAAACTGTTTTTT. Its translation: CASSFRQDSNEKLFF. The chain couples TRBV28 to TRBJ1-4, with TRBD1 as a possible D gene (6 bases). This CDR3 contains 15 residues. Trimming removed 3 bases from V and 3 bases from J, with 11 bases in between. Germline CDR1 is MDHEN and CDR2 is SYDVKM.

The rearrangement uses TRBV7-8 and TRBJ2-1; D possibly corresponds to TRBD2 (5 bases). The germline V and J ends were trimmed by 2 bases and 8 bases, with 19 bases remaining between them. CDR1 SGHVS and CDR2 FQNEAQ come from the germline V gene. This CDR3 region has 16 residues. CDR3 nucleotides: TGTGCCAGCAGCTTAAAGAGGTTGACCAGGAGGCATGAGCAGTTCTTC. Its translation: CASSLKRLTRRHEQFF.

This clone has only one observation. The chain has TRBV7-8 and TRBJ2-4; the match to TRBD2 covers 10 bases. The CDR3 length is 18 residues. V was pared by 0 bases and J by 1 base, with 6 bases of the junction left unmatched. Germline V gives CDR1 SGHVS, CDR2 FQNEAQ. This chain's CDR3 is CASSLARLAGVAKNIQYF. The CDR3, as DNA: TGTGCCAGCAGCTTAGCGAGGCTAGCGGGAGTTGCCAAAAACATTCAGTACTTC.

The J gene is TRBJ1-6, the V gene TRBV27; 9 bases are a match to TRBD1. Germline trimming cut 4 bases from V and 7 bases from J; bases unmatched to any gene: 11. Germline V CDR1 and CDR2: MNHEY, SMNVEV (reference sequence). The CDR3 extends over 17 amino acids. CDR3 region: CASSYGTGSFWNSPLHF. The CDR3 coding sequence is TGTGCCAGCAGTTACGGGACAGGGAGTTTTTGGAATTCACCCCTCCACTTT.

A few counts support this clone. One end of the junction does not line up with germline, which may come from a read error. The chain employs TRBV6-5 and TRBJ2-1; no reliable D call. This CDR3 comprises 13 residues. Germline-derived CDR1 and CDR2 are MNHEY and SVGAGI. DNA for the CDR3: TGTGCCAGCAGTGACTCGAACACAGATGAGCAGTTCTTC. Translating it yields CASSDSNTDEQFF.

The rearrangement joins TRBV29-1 to TRBJ1-2; 8 bases are shared with TRBD1. The CDR3 is made up of 12 amino acids. In germline, CDR1 is SQVTM, CDR2 ANQGSEA. V lost 6 bases, J lost 4 bases, and 4 bases stayed unmatched. The CDR3 nucleotides are TGCAGCGTGGGTGACAGGGGCTATGGCTACACCTTC. As protein: CSVGDRGYGYTF.

The V gene is TRBV7-2, the J gene TRBJ2-5; D is perhaps TRBD1 (6 bases). This CDR3 contains 15 residues. Germline values: CDR1 SGHTA, CDR2 FQGNSA. V lost 5 bases and J 1 base, leaving 14 bases between the germline ends. The CDR3 DNA reads TGTGCCAGCAGCCGAGACAGGAGCTCCCAAGAGACCCAGTACTTC. Amino acids: CASSRDRSSQETQYF. Based on the CDR3 plus reference TRBV7-2 and TRBJ2-5, the full variable domain is GAGVSQSPSNKVTEKGKDVELRCDPISGHTALYWYRQSLGQGLEFLIYFQGNSAPDKSGLPSDRFSAERTGGSVSTLTIQRTQQEDSAVYLCASSRDRSSQETQYFGPGTRLLVL.

This clone appeared once. This sequence joins TRBV25-1 and TRBJ1-5; D unclear. Between the trimmed V and J ends, which lost 10 bases and 5 bases, there was a span of 18 bases. The V gene's germline CDR1 is MGHDK and CDR2 SYGVNS. The CDR3 covers 14 residues. The CDR3 sequence: CAMRAPHGHQPQHF. DNA of the CDR3: TGTGCCATGCGGGCCCCCCACGGTCATCAGCCCCAGCATTTT. The whole variable domain, filled in from reference TRBV25-1 and TRBJ1-5, reads EADIYQTPRYLVIGTGKKITLECSQTMGHDKMYWYQQDPGMELHLIHYSYGVNSTEKGDLSSESTVSRIRTEHFPLTLESARPSHTSQYLCAMRAPHGHQPQHFGDGTRLSIL.

This clone appeared once. The chain couples TRBV4-3 to TRBJ2-3; 7 bases are a match to TRBD1. Per germline, CDR1 LGHNA and CDR2 YSLEER. The CDR3 consists of 16 residues. J lost 1 base, V lost 0 bases, and 4 bases had no gene match. The chain's CDR3 is CASSQETGLGTDTQYF. The CDR3 coding sequence is TGCGCCAGCAGCCAAGAGACAGGGTTGGGCACAGATACGCAGTATTTT.

The chain uses TRBV5-1 and TRBJ2-3, with 7 bases matching TRBD1. Trimming at V came to 1 base and at J to 3 bases, leaving 8 bases not matched to a gene. Germline CDR1 reads SGHRS; CDR2 reads YFSETQ. The CDR3 extends over 16 amino acids. The CDR3 coding sequence is TGCGCCAGCAGCTTGTCTCAGACAGGGCGAACAGATACGCAGTATTTT. Translation gives CASSLSQTGRTDTQYF.

The V gene is TRBV27, the J gene TRBJ2-7; the match to TRBD2 covers 12 bases. Looked up from germline, CDR1 is MNHEY and CDR2 is SMNVEV (reference sequence). The CDR3 consists of 16 residues. The ends lost 4 bases at V and 4 bases at J; junction bases unmatched: 8. This chain's CDR3 is CASSSLTSGSSYEQYF. The CDR3 DNA follows: TGTGCCAGCAGTTCCCTGACTAGCGGGAGTTCTTACGAGCAGTACTTC.

This clone was observed a handful of times. The chain uses TRBV6-1 and TRBJ2-1; D is possibly TRBD2 (5 bases). V lost 1 base and J 2 bases, leaving 12 bases between the germline ends. The length of the CDR3 is 16 residues. Germline V gene sequence: CDR1 MNHNS, CDR2 SASEGT. This chain's CDR3 is CASSEVRTPPYNEQFF. The CDR3 bases are TGTGCCAGCAGTGAAGTAAGGACTCCCCCCTACAATGAGCAGTTCTTC.